This T cell receptor beta chain was recorded in a study of shared clonotypes between healthy human individuals. Whole-study results and caveats: Naive CD4 clonotypes overlapped across several donors at roughly 5%. The study sampled only blood, and tissue repertoires likely differ.

Germline CDR1 and CDR2: MNHNS and SASEGT. Trimming took 6 bases from V and 4 from J, leaving 7 bases between them. The CDR3 has 12 residues. To note about this clone: Its antigen remains unknown.

Naive CD8 cells comprised CD45RO-negative, CCR7-positively selected cells, excluding terminally differentiated effector memory CD45RA+ cells. Methods used by the authors: Filtering of immunoSEQ junctional sequences could not match full-length read filtering. Libraries were prepared by immunoSEQ multiplex PCR; TCRdb keeps only in-frame clonotypes and omits some of them. The V and J calls and clone size were taken over from that table, and D and trimming were inferred from the DNA. The repertoire consists of about 2.1 million clones, with 85% to 95% occurring once and the leading ten covering around 1.7%.

The sequenced sample consisted of naive CD8+ T cells from PBMCs. The clonotype was recovered from a man younger than 30 in good health. Some clones in this sample may be carry-over from other donors' samples. V and J are TRBV6-1 and TRBJ2-1; no firm D call. CDR3 sequence reads: CASRAGYNEQFF. The CDR3 coding sequence is TGTGCCAGCAGGGCCGGGTACAATGAGCAGTTCTTC.